This T cell receptor (beta chain) was identified during a study of T cell changes during pregnancy in multiple sclerosis. Libraries were prepared by immunoSEQ multiplex PCR; TCRdb keeps only in-frame clonotypes and omits some of them. The data hold some 70,000 clones, with roughly 92% observed a single time. With 4 bases clipped from V and 5 bases from J, the junction kept 13 bases outside the gene matches. Germline values: CDR1 SGHDT, CDR2 YYEEEE. The CDR3 is 17 residues long. This TCR was sampled from a female donor in good health, enrolled as a control in a pregnancy study. Material: CD8+ T cells from peripheral blood mononuclear cells, obtained in the third trimester of pregnancy. The V and J genes are TRBV5-6 and TRBJ2-7; the match to TRBD2 covers 12 bases. The CDR3 DNA reads as TGTGCCAGCAGCACAACCCTAGCGGGGGGGCCCACGGACGAGCAGTACTTC. Its protein is CASSTTLAGGPTDEQYF.